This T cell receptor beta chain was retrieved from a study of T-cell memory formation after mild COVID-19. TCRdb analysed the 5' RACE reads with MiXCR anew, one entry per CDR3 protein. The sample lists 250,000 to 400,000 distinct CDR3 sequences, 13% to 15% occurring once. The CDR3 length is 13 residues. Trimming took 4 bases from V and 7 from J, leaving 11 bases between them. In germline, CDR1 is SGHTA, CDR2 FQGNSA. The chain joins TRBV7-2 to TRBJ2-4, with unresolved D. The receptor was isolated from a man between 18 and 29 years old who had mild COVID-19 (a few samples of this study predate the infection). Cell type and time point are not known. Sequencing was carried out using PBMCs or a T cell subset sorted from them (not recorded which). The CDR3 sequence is CASSSLVRNIQYF. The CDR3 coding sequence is TGTGCCAGCAGCTCCTTGGTTAGGAACATTCAGTACTTC.